A single sample is the source of the 32 T cell receptor beta chains below, sequenced in a study of blood T cell repertoires in COVID-19. Method: immunoSEQ multiplex PCR; TCRdb's copy keeps in-frame clones and lacks some. The sample includes 100,000 to 150,000 clones, around 91% seen only once; the top ten take 28%. The sample taken for sequencing was peripheral blood. These receptors originate from a man aged 65 to 85 with active or convalescent COVID-19.

The rearrangement links TRBV12-3 or TRBV12-4 to TRBJ1-1, with D hard to call. This CDR3 spans 13 amino acids. V was cut by 3 bases and J by 0 bases, with 5 bases left in between. Here the CDR3 reads CASSLGVNTEAFF. The CDR3 nucleotides are TGTGCCAGCAGTTTGGGAGTGAACACTGAAGCTTTCTTT.

V usage is TRBV29-1 and J usage is TRBJ1-1; D might be TRBD1 (5 bases). The germline V gene encodes CDR1 SQVTM and CDR2 ANQGSEA. The CDR3 consists of 14 residues. The V end lost 0 bases, the J end lost 6 bases, and 14 bases lay between the germline ends. CDR3 loop: CSVEDQGMKSEAFF. The CDR3 nucleotides are TGCAGCGTTGAAGATCAGGGTATGAAATCTGAAGCTTTCTTT.

The gene calls are TRBV11-1 and TRBJ2-3; TRBD1 matches 9 bases. This CDR3 is 15 amino acids long. Germline CDR1 is SGHAT and CDR2 is FQDESV (reference sequence). V trimming: 5 bases; J trimming: 1 base; junction bases outside the gene matches: 4. For the CDR3, the DNA is TGTGCCAGCAGCCGACAGGGGGTGGGCACAGATACGCAGTATTTT. Protein: CASSRQGVGTDTQYF. Drawing the rest from reference TRBV11-1 and TRBJ2-3, the complete variable domain is EAEVAQSPRYKITEKSQAVAFWCDPISGHATLYWYRQILGQGPELLVQFQDESVVDDSQLPKDRFSAERLKGVDSTLKIQPAELGDSAMYLCASSRQGVGTDTQYFGPGTRLTVL.

The gene calls are TRBV6-5 and TRBJ1-3, with D tentatively TRBD1 (5 bases). V was trimmed by 8 bases and J by 4 bases, leaving 9 bases between them. Germline lookup yields CDR1 MNHEY and CDR2 SVGAGI. This CDR3 spans 12 amino acids. The DNA of the CDR3 is TGTGCCAGCTCCTCAGGGGGAAACACCATATATTTT. Encoded protein: CASSSGGNTIYF.

V and J are TRBV5-1 and TRBJ2-1, with TRBD1 identical over 7 bases. CDR1 is SGHRS and CDR2 is YFSETQ in the germline V gene. The V and J ends lost 2 bases and 6 bases, in that order; junction bases with no gene match: 14. This CDR3 is 17 amino acids long. The CDR3 bases are TGCGCCAGCAGCTTATCTCCGGGACAGACCTCGGCCAATGAGCAGTTCTTC. Residues: CASSLSPGQTSANEQFF. The variable domain in full, with the rest retrieved from reference TRBV5-1 and TRBJ2-1, is KAGVTQTPRYLIKTRGQQVTLSCSPISGHRSVSWYQQTPGQGLQFLFEYFSETQRNKGNFPGRFSGRQFSNSRSEMNVSTLELGDSALYLCASSLSPGQTSANEQFFGPGTRLTVL.

The chain is built from TRBV6-1 and TRBJ2-4, with 12 bases matching TRBD1. V shed 0 bases and J 9 bases; nucleotides not matched to a gene: 9. This CDR3 is built from 17 residues. Germline lookup yields CDR1 MNHNS and CDR2 SASEGT. The CDR3 is CASSEATGQGAFSIQYF. CDR3 DNA: TGTGCCAGCAGTGAAGCGACGGGACAGGGGGCGTTTAGCATTCAGTACTTC.

The chain recombines TRBV6-2 or TRBV6-3 with TRBJ1-5; no firm D call. The V gene lost 0 bases and the J gene lost 7 bases, with 13 bases spanning the gap. The CDR3 consists of 15 residues. CDR1 MNHEY and CDR2 SVGEGT come from the germline V gene. The CDR3 DNA reads as TGTGCCAGCAGTTACTCGGGTCAGAGCAGGCAGCCCCAGCATTTT. Protein product: CASSYSGQSRQPQHF.

This chain links TRBV30 with TRBJ2-7; a weak D match, TRBD2 (6 bases). V shed 5 bases and J shed 3 bases, with 14 bases lying between them. There are 13 residues in the CDR3. CDR1 and CDR2 (germline): GTSNPN, SVGIG (reference sequence). CDR3 in amino acids: CAWDLGGSYEQYF. As DNA, the CDR3 is TGTGCCTGGGACCTAGGAGGGAGCTACGAGCAGTACTTC.

The chain is built from TRBV18 and TRBJ2-7; 7 bases line up with TRBD1. Trimming removed 3 bases from V and 3 bases from J; junction bases left unmatched: 2. From germline, CDR1 is KGHSH and CDR2 LQKENI. The CDR3 consists of 13 residues. The CDR3 bases are TGTGCCAGCTCACCCCGGGACAGCTACGAGCAGTACTTC. Its translation: CASSPRDSYEQYF.

The chain combines TRBV12-5 with TRBJ2-1; 10 bases are shared with TRBD2. Trimming took 2 bases from V and 6 from J; bases not matched to a gene: 4. Germline V gives CDR1 LGHNT, CDR2 FRNRAP. The CDR3 has 15 amino acids. DNA of the CDR3: TGTGCTAGTGGTTTGAGACTAGCGGGTCTCAATGAGCAGTTCTTC. Protein sequence: CASGLRLAGLNEQFF.

The chain couples TRBV11-2 to TRBJ2-1; 8 bases agree with TRBD1. The length of the CDR3 is 14 residues. Per the germline V gene, CDR1 is SGHAT and CDR2 is FQNNGV. Trimming cost V 7 bases and J 2 bases; bases outside gene matches: 4. CDR3 protein: CASTLTGAYNEQFF. The CDR3 DNA is TGTGCCAGCACTCTGACAGGGGCCTACAATGAGCAGTTCTTC. The whole variable domain, filled in from reference TRBV11-2 and TRBJ2-1, reads EAGVAQSPRYKIIEKRQSVAFWCNPISGHATLYWYQQILGQGPKLLIQFQNNGVVDDSQLPKDRFSAERLKGVDSTLKIQPAKLEDSAVYLCASTLTGAYNEQFFGPGTRLTVL.

CDR3 sequence reads: CASSITNTGELFF. The CDR3 nucleotides are TGTGCCAGCAGCATCACGAACACCGGGGAGCTGTTTTTT. The chain joins TRBV27 to TRBJ2-2; D gene uncertain. The germline V gene has CDR1 MNHEY and CDR2 SMNVEV (reference sequence). The V end lost 6 bases, the J end lost 0 bases, and 5 bases lay between the germline ends. This CDR3 comprises 13 residues.

The chain employs TRBV4-1 and TRBJ2-7; D not certain. Germline lookup yields CDR1 MGHRA and CDR2 YSYEKL. The CDR3 is 13 amino acids. Trimming shortened V by 4 bases and J by 2 bases, and 9 bases separated the two germline ends. The CDR3 sequence is CASSLDAAYEQYF. In DNA, the CDR3 is TGCGCCAGCAGCCTAGACGCAGCCTACGAGCAGTACTTC.

V is TRBV5-4 and J is TRBJ2-3, with D possibly TRBD2 on 6 matching bases. CDR1 and CDR2 from the germline V gene are SGHNT and YYREEE (reference sequence). V dropped 1 base and J dropped 2 bases, with 14 bases sitting between them. The CDR3 is 16 amino acids. Written as DNA, the CDR3 is TGTGCCAGCAGCTTGAAGGTAGCGGAGATCACAGATACGCAGTATTTT. Its translation: CASSLKVAEITDTQYF. The full variable domain, in which reference TRBV5-4 and TRBJ2-3 provide the parts outside the CDR3, is ETGVTQSPTHLIKTRGQQVTLRCSSQSGHNTVSWYQQALGQGPQFIFQYYREEENGRGNFPPRFSGLQFPNYSSELNVNALELDDSALYLCASSLKVAEITDTQYFGPGTRLTVL.

This clone was counted only a few times. This same CDR3 is encoded by further DNA sequences in the sample. The chain links TRBV18 to TRBJ1-1; D is undetermined. Germline CDR1 is KGHSH and CDR2 is LQKENI. Between the trimmed V and J ends, which lost 3 bases and 0 bases, there was a span of 14 bases. There are 16 residues in the CDR3. The CDR3 loop reads CASSPPLQLMNTEAFF. CDR3 sequence (DNA): TGTGCCAGCTCACCCCCCTTACAGCTCATGAACACTGAAGCTTTCTTT. Drawing the rest from reference TRBV18 and TRBJ1-1, the complete variable domain is NAGVMQNPRHLVRRRGQEARLRCSPMKGHSHVYWYRQLPEEGLKFMVYLQKENIIDESGMPKERFSAEFPKEGPSILRIQQVVRGDSAAYFCASSPPLQLMNTEAFFGQGTRLTVV.

V and J are TRBV10-3 and TRBJ2-7; TRBD1 matches at 9 bases. The germline V gene has CDR1 ENHRY and CDR2 SYGVKD. This CDR3 comprises 17 residues. The J segment lost 1 base and the V segment lost 0 bases, leaving 7 bases of the junction unmatched. The CDR3 coding sequence is TGTGCCATCAGTGAGTCAGGAATGACAGGGGGGTCCTACGAGCAGTACTTC. Encoded protein: CAISESGMTGGSYEQYF.

The chain has TRBV11-3 and TRBJ2-1; TRBD2 matches at 11 bases. The CDR3 spans 15 residues. Germline V gene sequence: CDR1 SGHNT, CDR2 YENEEA. The trim removed 3 bases at V and 4 bases at J, leaving 2 bases unmatched. The CDR3 reads CASSLTSGTYNEQFF. The CDR3 DNA reads as TGTGCCAGCAGCTTGACTAGCGGGACTTACAATGAGCAGTTCTTC.

The chain couples TRBV19 to TRBJ2-7; the D gene is possibly TRBD2 (6 bases). Trimming stripped 5 bases from V and 6 bases from J, with 17 bases between. The germline V gene has CDR1 LNHDA and CDR2 SQIVND (reference sequence). The CDR3 spans 14 residues. CDR3 nucleotides: TGTGCCAGTAGTCCCGGGACTCCCCCTTTCGAGCAGTACTTC. Its translation: CASSPGTPPFEQYF.

The chain recombines TRBV21-1 with TRBJ2-1; TRBD2, the table's D call, lacks a check against the DNA. TRBV21-1 counts as a pseudogene. The CDR3 covers 21 residues. CDR3 sequence (DNA): TGTGCCAGCAGCAAGGGCCCGGTTGGTAGCGGGAGGAAGGGAACTTACAATGAGCAGTTCTTC. Its translation: CASSKGPVGSGRKGTYNEQFF.

J is TRBJ2-7 and V is TRBV6-5, with TRBD1 identical over 8 bases. The germline CDR1 and CDR2 sequences are MNHEY and SVGAGI. Trimming took 7 bases from V and 2 from J; bases not matched to a gene: 7. This CDR3 spans 14 amino acids. The CDR3, as DNA: TGTGCCAGCACCGGTGGGACAGGAGCCTACGAGCAGTACTTC. Its translation: CASTGGTGAYEQYF.

This rearrangement joins TRBV4-1 to TRBJ1-1; 8 bases fit TRBD1. The ends lost 0 bases at V and 6 bases at J; junction bases unmatched: 6. This CDR3 region has 15 residues. Germline CDR1 MGHRA, CDR2 YSYEKL. The CDR3 DNA sequence: TGCGCCAGCAGCCAAGAGCCGGACAGGGAAGCTGAAGCTTTCTTT. Translation: CASSQEPDREAEAFF.

The chain joins TRBV10-3 to TRBJ2-7, with D possibly being TRBD1 (6 bases). Germline lookup yields CDR1 ENHRY and CDR2 SYGVKD. V was clipped by 10 bases and J by 7 bases, with 20 bases between them. The length of the CDR3 is 13 residues. This CDR3 is CATIHIQGREQYF. The DNA of the CDR3 is TGTGCCACAATACACATACAGGGCCGGGAGCAGTACTTC.

This clone was seen a handful of times. The chain couples TRBV29-1 to TRBJ1-2, with TRBD1 matching 11 bases. V shed 4 bases, J shed 4 bases, and the junction held 2 bases outside the gene matches. CDR1 and CDR2 from the germline V gene are SQVTM and ANQGSEA. CDR3 size: 13 residues. The CDR3 sequence: CSVGDRGSYGYTF. CDR3 DNA: TGCAGCGTTGGGGACAGGGGGTCCTATGGCTACACCTTC.

The gene calls are TRBV10-3 and TRBJ1-4; 8 positions agree with TRBD1. Germline trimming cut 6 bases from V and 4 bases from J; bases unmatched to any gene: 7. CDR1 and CDR2 (germline): ENHRY, SYGVKD. This CDR3 has 15 residues. CDR3 loop: CAISPRQGNNEKLFF. In nucleotides, the CDR3 is TGTGCCATCAGCCCCAGACAGGGGAATAATGAAAAACTGTTTTTT.

The chain combines TRBV27 with TRBJ1-5, with TRBD1 matching over 7 bases. CDR3 length equals 15 residues. V shed 6 bases and J 2 bases; nucleotides not matched to a gene: 7. Germline V lookup: CDR1 MNHEY, CDR2 SMNVEV (reference sequence). CDR3 loop: CASREPGQGNQPQHF. The CDR3 DNA reads as TGTGCCAGCAGGGAACCCGGACAGGGCAATCAGCCCCAGCATTTT.

CDR3 DNA sequence: TGTGCCATCAGCAGACAGGACAGCAATCAGCCCCAGCATTTT. It translates to CAISRQDSNQPQHF. The V call is TRBV10-3, the J call TRBJ1-5, with D tentatively TRBD1 (6 bases). V lost 6 bases and J lost 1, with 10 bases in between. This CDR3 region has 14 residues. Germline lookup yields CDR1 ENHRY and CDR2 SYGVKD.

As DNA, the CDR3 is TGTGCCAGCAGCCGGACTAGCGGAATCTCCTACGAGCAGTACTTC. It is translated as CASSRTSGISYEQYF. The V gene is TRBV13, the J gene TRBJ2-7; 10 bases fit TRBD2. CDR3 length: 15 amino acids. Germline loops: CDR1 PRHDT, CDR2 FYEKMQ (reference sequence). V dropped 5 bases and J dropped 0; count of bases not matched to a gene: 4.

This chain connects TRBV28 to TRBJ2-5; D might be TRBD2 (5 bases). The CDR3 has 14 residues. Per germline, CDR1 MDHEN and CDR2 SYDVKM. The V gene lost 4 bases and the J gene lost 4 bases, with 13 bases spanning the gap. Here the CDR3 DNA reads TGTGCCAGCAGTTCTCAGAGGGCCGTAGAGACCCAGTACTTC. It specifies CASSSQRAVETQYF.

The CDR3 DNA reads as TGTGCCAGCAGCTTAGGGAGCGGGAGCAATGAGCAGTTCTTC. This codes for CASSLGSGSNEQFF. The rearrangement uses TRBV7-3 and TRBJ2-1; 8 bases agree with TRBD2. CDR3 size: 14 residues. V lost 2 bases to trimming and J lost 6 bases; unmatched junction nucleotides: 3. The germline gives CDR1 SGHTA, CDR2 FQGTGA.

The chain carries TRBV12-3 or TRBV12-4 and TRBJ1-1; the D gene is possibly TRBD1 (5 bases). V dropped 3 bases and J dropped 3 bases, with 8 bases sitting between them. The CDR3 has 13 amino acids. The CDR3 here is CASSFDSYTEAFF. CDR3 DNA sequence: TGTGCCAGCAGTTTTGACAGTTACACTGAAGCTTTCTTT.

This chain joins TRBV28 and TRBJ2-1; D may be TRBD2 (7 bases). Germline CDR1 MDHEN, CDR2 SYDVKM. The CDR3 contains 16 residues. Trimming pared 4 bases from V and 5 bases from J, leaving 18 bases between. The CDR3 loop reads CASSSPGGGLNNEQFF. DNA for the CDR3: TGTGCCAGCAGTTCCCCTGGGGGGGGCTTGAACAATGAGCAGTTCTTC. The full variable domain, its missing parts supplied by reference TRBV28 and TRBJ2-1, is DVKVTQSSRYLVKRTGEKVFLECVQDMDHENMFWYRQDPGLGLRLIYFSYDVKMKEKGDIPEGYSVSREKKERFSLILESASTNQTSMYLCASSSPGGGLNNEQFFGPGTRLTVL.

The V call is TRBV9, the J call TRBJ2-1; 11 bases line up with TRBD2. The V and J ends lost 4 bases and 5 bases, in that order; junction bases with no gene match: 5. The CDR3 loop spans 15 amino acids. Germline assignment: CDR1 SGDLS and CDR2 YYNGEE. CDR3 sequence (DNA): TGTGCCAGCAGCAGGACTAGCGGGTCCCACAATGAGCAGTTCTTC. This translates into CASSRTSGSHNEQFF.